The rows below give T cell receptor beta chains drawn from one sample of a study of blood T cell repertoires in COVID-19. Using immunoSEQ multiplex PCR, the repertoire was profiled, and TCRdb retains in-frame clones only, with some absent. The table includes about 83,000 clones, around 90% detected once. The sequenced sample was peripheral blood. The receptors come from a woman between 50 and 59 years old with active or convalescent COVID-19. Each CDR3 is given with its conserved first and last residue. D genes are given only for firm matches. Size is omitted from some rows. Given values are once, few, many or a class for expanded clones.

abundance	v_gene	j_gene	d_gene	CDR3aa	CDR3nt
-	TRBV6-5	TRBJ1-3	-	CASSYSRASSGNTIYF	TGTGCCAGCAGTTACTCGAGGGCGAGCTCTGGAAACACCATATATTTT
-	TRBV19	TRBJ2-3	TRBD2	CASSISHPSGGARTDTQYF	TGTGCCAGTAGTATCTCCCACCCGAGCGGGGGGGCCCGCACAGATACGCAGTATTTT
-	TRBV10-3	TRBJ2-3	TRBD1	CAISEPEGRGPHSDTQYF	TGTGCCATCAGTGAGCCCGAGGGAAGGGGGCCGCATAGTGATACGCAGTATTTT
-	TRBV6-4	TRBJ1-2	TRBD1	CASSDYGTGGDYGYTF	TGTGCCAGCAGTGACTATGGGACAGGAGGTGACTATGGCTACACCTTC
-	TRBV6-5	TRBJ2-7	-	CASSYSMRSGYEQYF	TGTGCCAGCAGTTACTCGATGAGGTCGGGCTACGAGCAGTACTTC
-	TRBV6-5	TRBJ1-2	-	CASSYSTGYYGYTF	TGTGCCAGCAGTTACTCGACGGGATACTATGGCTACACCTTC
-	TRBV30	TRBJ1-2	TRBD1	CAWSPGTGVGYTF	TGTGCCTGGAGCCCTGGGACAGGGGTTGGCTACACCTTC
-	TRBV10-3	TRBJ1-3	TRBD1	CAIGTGGNTIYF	TGTGCCATAGGGACAGGCGGAAACACCATATATTTT
-	TRBV19	TRBJ1-6	-	CASSILIDSPLHF	TGTGCCAGTAGTATATTAATTGATTCACCCCTCCACTTT
-	TRBV6-5	TRBJ1-1	-	CASSYGRRETEAFF	TGTGCCAGCAGTTACGGGAGGAGGGAGACTGAAGCTTTCTTT
-	TRBV30	TRBJ1-2	-	CAAASGGGYTF	TGTGCCGCGGCGTCGGGGGGAGGCTACACCTTC
-	TRBV9	TRBJ2-2	TRBD1	CASSVEQGDTGELFF	TGTGCCAGCAGCGTAGAACAGGGGGACACCGGGGAGCTGTTTTTT
-	TRBV7-6	TRBJ1-1	-	CAAGGRTEAFF	TGTGCCGCGGGTGGCCGGACTGAAGCTTTCTTT
-	TRBV6-5	TRBJ2-7	-	CASSYDSLAYEQYF	TGTGCCAGCAGTTACGACAGCCTTGCCTACGAGCAGTACTTC
-	TRBV6-5	TRBJ1-2	TRBD1	CASRGQGGGYGYTF	TGTGCCAGCAGGGGACAGGGAGGCGGCTATGGCTACACCTTC
-	TRBV3-1/TRBV3-2	TRBJ2-5	-	CASSKDYRGETQYF	TGTGCCAGCAGCAAGGACTACCGAGGGGAGACCCAGTACTTC
-	TRBV5-1	TRBJ2-3	-	CASSTTGTYTDTQYF	TGCGCCAGCAGCACCACCGGGACATACACAGATACGCAGTATTTT
-	TRBV6-5	TRBJ1-2	-	CASSYYPRSGGYTF	TGTGCCAGCAGTTATTACCCGCGGTCGGGGGGCTACACCTTC
-	TRBV27	TRBJ1-4	-	CASSQEAPGEKLFF	TGTGCCAGCAGCCAAGAGGCCCCAGGGGAAAAACTGTTTTTT
-	TRBV12-3/TRBV12-4	TRBJ1-2	-	CASRPSGSEGYTF	TGTGCCAGCAGACCGTCGGGGTCTGAGGGCTACACCTTC
few	TRBV14	TRBJ1-2	-	CASSPGGYGYTF	TGTGCCAGCAGCCCGGGGGGCTATGGCTACACCTTC
-	TRBV19	TRBJ2-4	-	CASKGVAKNIQYF	TGTGCCAGTAAGGGGGTAGCCAAAAACATTCAGTACTTC
-	TRBV6-5	TRBJ1-4	TRBD1	CASMYPGQGFEKLFF	TGTGCCAGCATGTATCCGGGACAGGGGTTTGAAAAACTGTTTTTT
-	TRBV5-1	TRBJ2-2	TRBD1	CASSLLQGSTGELFF	TGCGCCAGCAGCTTGTTACAGGGGTCCACCGGGGAGCTGTTTTTT
-	TRBV5-5	TRBJ1-1	TRBD1	CASSSDRVNMNTEAFF	TGTGCCAGCAGCTCCGACAGGGTAAACATGAACACTGAAGCTTTCTTT
-	TRBV5-5	TRBJ1-4	-	CASSLVAVGEKLFF	TGTGCCAGCAGCTTGGTTGCGGTAGGAGAAAAACTGTTTTTT
-	TRBV4-2	TRBJ1-3	-	CASSQAGTPGSGNTIYF	TGTGCCAGCAGCCAAGCCGGGACTCCGGGCTCTGGAAACACCATATATTTT
-	TRBV3-1/TRBV3-2	TRBJ2-2	-	CASSQDPPGVRTGELFF	TGTGCCAGCAGCCAAGATCCACCAGGGGTAAGAACCGGGGAGCTGTTTTTT
-	TRBV9	TRBJ2-1	-	CASSPQAIHNEQFF	TGTGCCAGCAGCCCCCAGGCGATTCATAATGAGCAGTTCTTC
-	TRBV5-4	TRBJ1-1	TRBD1	CASSPTGTGIPEAFF	TGTGCCAGCAGCCCGACCGGGACAGGGATCCCTGAAGCTTTCTTT
-	TRBV28	TRBJ2-3	TRBD2	CASSPGPRGEQYF	TGTGCCAGCAGCCCAGGACCTCGGGGGGAGCAGTATTTT
-	TRBV4-2	TRBJ1-5	TRBD1	CASSQYGTGGDQPQHF	TGTGCCAGCAGCCAATACGGGACAGGGGGAGATCAGCCCCAGCATTTT
-	TRBV7-3	TRBJ2-3	TRBD2	CASSSSLAGGDTQYF	TGTGCCAGCAGCTCCTCGTTAGCGGGGGGTGATACGCAGTATTTT
-	TRBV10-3	TRBJ1-6	TRBD1	CAIRPDRWDSPLHF	TGTGCCATCAGGCCGGACAGGTGGGATTCACCCCTCCACTTT
few	TRBV27	TRBJ1-5	-	CASSWRGDRDQPQHF	TGTGCCAGCAGTTGGAGGGGCGATAGGGATCAGCCCCAGCATTTT
-	TRBV6-5	TRBJ2-7	-	CASSYTGYEQYF	TGTGCCAGCAGTTATACAGGGTACGAGCAGTACTTC
-	TRBV5-6	TRBJ2-2	TRBD2	CASGAGVGTGELFF	TGTGCCAGCGGTGCGGGGGTAGGCACCGGGGAGCTGTTTTTT
-	TRBV7-6	TRBJ1-1	TRBD1	CASSSTGTTEAFF	TGTGCCAGCAGCTCGACAGGGACCACTGAAGCTTTCTTT
-	TRBV6-5	TRBJ1-1	TRBD1	CASRTTGGDAFF	TGTGCCAGCAGGACGACAGGGGGCGACGCTTTCTTT
-	TRBV24-1	TRBJ2-1	TRBD1	CATSDQRAGTGAYNEQFF	TGTGCCACCAGTGATCAACGTGCCGGGACAGGGGCCTACAATGAGCAGTTCTTC
-	TRBV21-1	TRBJ2-7	-	CASPPGSTYEQYF	TGTGCCAGTCCTCCGGGGTCCACCTACGAGCAGTACTTC